The source of this TCR beta chain is a study of T cell responses to AZD1222 COVID-19 vaccine. V was cut by 7 bases and J by 4 bases, with 7 bases left in between. The CDR3 extends over 11 amino acids. Germline V gene lookup returns CDR1 MDHEN and CDR2 SYDVKM. Sequenced by immunoSEQ multiplex PCR; TCRdb stores in-frame clones only, minus some. Of approximately 100,000 clones in the sample, roughly nine tenths are singletons; the top ten hold approximately 4.7%. The rearrangement uses TRBV28 and TRBJ1-1; no clear D. The origin of this receptor is an adult in good health. The sequences come from peripheral blood, collected on day 0 of AZD1222 vaccination. CDR3 bases: TGTGCCAGCACCTTGAGCACTGAAGCTTTCTTT. Protein product: CASTLSTEAFF.